A single T cell receptor (beta chain) is shown here with its context. This receptor's antigen is unknown. Per-nucleotide qualities are absent, and no much larger clonotype sits a single base away. TCRbeta CDR3 regions were amplified from genomic DNA using the immunoSEQ Assay, a bias-controlled multiplex PCR. In the authors' own workflow: Nucleated cell counts per sample were estimated from amplification of reference gene primers within the assay. To quantify the absolute abundance of each unique TCRbeta CDR3 rearrangement, sequence reads were collapsed and filtered. Productive Simpson clonality was computed per sample as the square root of Simpson's diversity index over productive rearrangements. What TCRdb holds here is the immuneACCESS table cut down to in-frame rearrangements. Part of the clones is not present; checked against another copy, under half of the missing clones reflect an unresolved V gene, and the others are unexplained. V, J and clone size derive from that table, while D and trimming were established from the DNA sequence. For this sample the table gives fewer than 200,000 clones, of which 70% to 90% were detected only once. Roughly a fifth of the sample rests with the top ten.

This sample is part of a study of blood T cell repertoires in COVID-19 (dated by TCRdb to the early 2020s). Concerning the study at large: Collaborator samples came from the United States, Italy and Spain and covered acute and convalescent phases of COVID-19. Where available, HLA class I and class II types were taken from metadata supplied by the sample provider and were not determined by assay-based typing. The repertoires were released in a freely available public database meant as a resource for research on the immune response to SARS-CoV-2. The material from the prospective study consisted of cDNA or gDNA derived from T cells, B-cell-depleted T cells, or PBMCs. Deeply sampled blood TCRbeta repertoires from subjects exposed to, actively infected with, or recovered from COVID-19 were included in the dataset. The samples were drawn from the first 160 participants of the ongoing ImmuneRACE study and from 950 to 1,500 subjects provided by 6 global collaborators. A de-identified subject ID, COVID-19 status, age in years and sex were almost always included in the sample metadata.

CDR1 is given as SQVTM and CDR2 as ANQGSEA, both from the germline V gene. The CDR3 numbers 17 residues from cysteine through phenylalanine. Only the CDR3 portion is preserved as DNA: 51 bases, with reading frame beginning at the first base. Trimming takes 4 bases from V and 5 bases from J, and the germline ends sit 26 bases apart. Here is what the overall study found, with its caveats: How much clinical and demographic metadata was included differed by source and by participant, and the metadata was provided uncurated.

The collaborating institutions used their own protocols to collect whole blood in K2EDTA tubes. For TCRbeta analysis, collaborator samples were shipped as frozen whole blood, as isolated PBMCs, or as DNA extracted from either sample type. Here the chain combines TRBV29-1 and TRBJ1-1; the D gene is perhaps TRBD1, on 6 matching bases. The receptor's source is a man in his sixties with active or convalescent COVID-19. Material for sequencing was peripheral blood. The nucleotide sequence is given as TGCAGCGTTGTGGGAGCAGAGGGGAGGGGGAAGAGGACTGAAGCTTTCTTT. The resulting protein is CSVVGAEGRGKRTEAFF.